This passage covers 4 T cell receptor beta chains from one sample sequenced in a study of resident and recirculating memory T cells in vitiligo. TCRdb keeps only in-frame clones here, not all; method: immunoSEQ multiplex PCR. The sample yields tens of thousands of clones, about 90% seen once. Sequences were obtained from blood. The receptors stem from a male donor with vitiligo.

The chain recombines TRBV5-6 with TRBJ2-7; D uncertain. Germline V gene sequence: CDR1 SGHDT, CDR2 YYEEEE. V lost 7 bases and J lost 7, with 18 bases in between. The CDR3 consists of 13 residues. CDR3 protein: CASARLGFKEQYF. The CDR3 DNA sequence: TGTGCCAGCGCAAGGCTAGGATTCAAGGAGCAGTACTTC.

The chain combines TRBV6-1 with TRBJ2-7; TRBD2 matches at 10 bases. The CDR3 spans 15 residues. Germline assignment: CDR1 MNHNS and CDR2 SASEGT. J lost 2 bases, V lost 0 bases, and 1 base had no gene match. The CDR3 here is CASSEALAGAYEQYF. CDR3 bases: TGTGCCAGCAGTGAAGCGCTAGCGGGGGCCTACGAGCAGTACTTC.

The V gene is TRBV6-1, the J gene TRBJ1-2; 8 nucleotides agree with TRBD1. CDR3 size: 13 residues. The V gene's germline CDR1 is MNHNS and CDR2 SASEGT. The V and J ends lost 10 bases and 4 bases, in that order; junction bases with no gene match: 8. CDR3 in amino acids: CATMGQAVYGYTF. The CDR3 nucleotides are TGTGCCACCATGGGACAGGCCGTCTATGGCTACACCTTC.

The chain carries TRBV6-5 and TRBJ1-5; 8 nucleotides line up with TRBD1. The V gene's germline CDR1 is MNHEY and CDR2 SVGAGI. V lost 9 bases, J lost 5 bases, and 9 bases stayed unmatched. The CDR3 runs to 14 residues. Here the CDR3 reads CASATGAVDQPQHF. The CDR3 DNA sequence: TGTGCCAGTGCGACAGGGGCGGTGGATCAGCCCCAGCATTTT.